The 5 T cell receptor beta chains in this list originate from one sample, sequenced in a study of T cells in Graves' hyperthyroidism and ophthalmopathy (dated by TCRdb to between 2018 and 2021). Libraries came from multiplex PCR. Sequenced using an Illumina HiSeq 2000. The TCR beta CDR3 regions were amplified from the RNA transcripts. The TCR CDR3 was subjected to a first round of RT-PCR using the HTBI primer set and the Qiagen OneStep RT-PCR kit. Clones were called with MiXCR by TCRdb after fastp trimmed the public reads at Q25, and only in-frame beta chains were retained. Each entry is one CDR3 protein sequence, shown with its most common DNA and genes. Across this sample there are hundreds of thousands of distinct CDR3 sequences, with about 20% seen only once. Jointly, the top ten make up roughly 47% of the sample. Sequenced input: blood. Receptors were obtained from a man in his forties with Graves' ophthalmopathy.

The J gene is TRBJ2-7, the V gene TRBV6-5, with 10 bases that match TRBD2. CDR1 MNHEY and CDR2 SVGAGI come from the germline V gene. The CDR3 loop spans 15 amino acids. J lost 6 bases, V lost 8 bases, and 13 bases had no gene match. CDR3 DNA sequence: TGTGCCAGCTTGGGAGCGGGAGGGGCCCCTCGCGAGCAGTACTTC. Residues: CASLGAGGAPREQYF.

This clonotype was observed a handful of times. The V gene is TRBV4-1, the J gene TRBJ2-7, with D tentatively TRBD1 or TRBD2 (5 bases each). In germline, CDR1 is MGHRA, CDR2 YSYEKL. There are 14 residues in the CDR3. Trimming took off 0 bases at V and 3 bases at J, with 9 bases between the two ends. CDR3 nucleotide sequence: TGCGCCAGCAGCCAAGAGCCTGGGGGCTACGAGCAGTACTTC. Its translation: CASSQEPGGYEQYF.

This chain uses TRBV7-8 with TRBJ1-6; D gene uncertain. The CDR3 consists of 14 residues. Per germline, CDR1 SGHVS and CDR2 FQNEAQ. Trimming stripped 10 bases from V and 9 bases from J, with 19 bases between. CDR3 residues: CATRNLGLVSPLHF. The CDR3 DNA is TGTGCCACTCGAAATCTAGGACTGGTTTCACCCCTCCACTTT.

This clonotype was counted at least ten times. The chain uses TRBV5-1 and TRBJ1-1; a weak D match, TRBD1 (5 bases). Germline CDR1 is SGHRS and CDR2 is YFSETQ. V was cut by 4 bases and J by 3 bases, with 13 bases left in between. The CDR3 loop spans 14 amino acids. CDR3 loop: CASSPSTVDTEAFF. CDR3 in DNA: TGCGCCAGCAGCCCATCGACAGTAGACACTGAAGCTTTCTTT.

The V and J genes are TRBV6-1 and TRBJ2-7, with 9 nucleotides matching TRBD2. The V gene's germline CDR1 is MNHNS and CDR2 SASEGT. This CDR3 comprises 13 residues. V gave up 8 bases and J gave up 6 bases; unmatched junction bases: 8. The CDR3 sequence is CASGAGGPGEQYF. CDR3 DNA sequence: TGTGCCAGCGGGGCGGGAGGGCCTGGCGAGCAGTACTTC.